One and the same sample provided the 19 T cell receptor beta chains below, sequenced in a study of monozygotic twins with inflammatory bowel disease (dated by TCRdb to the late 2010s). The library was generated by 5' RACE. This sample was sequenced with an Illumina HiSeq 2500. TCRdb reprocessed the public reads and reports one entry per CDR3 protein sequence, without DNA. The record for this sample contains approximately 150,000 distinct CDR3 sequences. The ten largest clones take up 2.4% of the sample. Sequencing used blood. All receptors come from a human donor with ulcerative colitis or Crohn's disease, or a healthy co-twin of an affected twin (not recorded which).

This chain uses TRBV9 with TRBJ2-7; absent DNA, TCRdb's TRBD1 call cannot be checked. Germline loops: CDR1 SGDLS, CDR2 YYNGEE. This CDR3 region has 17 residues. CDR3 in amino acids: CASSFRDRTISYEEQYF.

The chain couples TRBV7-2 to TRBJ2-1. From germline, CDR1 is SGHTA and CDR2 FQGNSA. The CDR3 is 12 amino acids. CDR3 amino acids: CASRLDYNEQFF.

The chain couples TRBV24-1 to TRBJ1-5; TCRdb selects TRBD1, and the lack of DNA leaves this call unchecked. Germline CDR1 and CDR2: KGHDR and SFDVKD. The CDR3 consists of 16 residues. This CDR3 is CATSDWGTGEGQPQHF.

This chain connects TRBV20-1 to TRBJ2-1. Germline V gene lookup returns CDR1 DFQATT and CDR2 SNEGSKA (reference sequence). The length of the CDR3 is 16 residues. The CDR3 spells CSAKIWLPESYNEQFF.

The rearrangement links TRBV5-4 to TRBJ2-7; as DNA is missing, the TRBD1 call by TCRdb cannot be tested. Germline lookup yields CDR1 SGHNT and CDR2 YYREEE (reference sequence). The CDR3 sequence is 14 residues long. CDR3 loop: CASRDEGGSYEQYF. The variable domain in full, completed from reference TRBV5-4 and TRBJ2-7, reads ETGVTQSPTHLIKTRGQQVTLRCSSQSGHNTVSWYQQALGQGPQFIFQYYREEENGRGNFPPRFSGLQFPNYSSELNVNALELDDSALYLCASRDEGGSYEQYFGPGTRLTVT.

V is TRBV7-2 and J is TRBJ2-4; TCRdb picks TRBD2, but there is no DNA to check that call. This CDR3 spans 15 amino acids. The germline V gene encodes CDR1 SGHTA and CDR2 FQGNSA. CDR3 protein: CASSGLAGGPNIQYF.

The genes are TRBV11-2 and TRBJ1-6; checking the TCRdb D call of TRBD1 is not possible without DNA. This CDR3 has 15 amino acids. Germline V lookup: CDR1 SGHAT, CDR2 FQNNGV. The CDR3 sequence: CASSLSGQRNSPLHF.

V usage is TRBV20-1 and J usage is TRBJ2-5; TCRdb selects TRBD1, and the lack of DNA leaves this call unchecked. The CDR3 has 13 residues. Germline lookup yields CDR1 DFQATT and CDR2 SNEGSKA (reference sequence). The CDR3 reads CSASTGGFETQYF.

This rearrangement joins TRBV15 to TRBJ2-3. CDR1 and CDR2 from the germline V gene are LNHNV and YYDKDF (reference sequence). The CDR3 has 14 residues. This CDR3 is CATSRSSSGDTQYF.

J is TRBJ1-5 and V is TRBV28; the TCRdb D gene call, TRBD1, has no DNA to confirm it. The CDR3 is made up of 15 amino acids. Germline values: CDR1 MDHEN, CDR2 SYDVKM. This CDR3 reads CASSLGGKGNQPQHF.

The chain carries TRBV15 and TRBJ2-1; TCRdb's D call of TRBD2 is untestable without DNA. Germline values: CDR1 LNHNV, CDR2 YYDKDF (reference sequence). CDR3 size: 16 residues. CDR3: CATSREAGGKDNEQFF.

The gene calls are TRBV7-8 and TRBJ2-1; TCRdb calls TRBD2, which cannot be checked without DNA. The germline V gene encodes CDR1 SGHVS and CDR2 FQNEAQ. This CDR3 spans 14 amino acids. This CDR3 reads CASSFVRLDNEQFF.

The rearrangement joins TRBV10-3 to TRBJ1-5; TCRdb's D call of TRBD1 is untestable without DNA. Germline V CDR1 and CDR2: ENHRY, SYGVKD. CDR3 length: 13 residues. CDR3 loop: CAHQGGQDQPQHF.

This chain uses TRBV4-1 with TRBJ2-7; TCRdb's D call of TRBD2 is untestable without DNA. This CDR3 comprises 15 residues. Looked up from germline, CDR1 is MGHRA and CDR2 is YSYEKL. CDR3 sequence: CASSQVEGGPVEQYF.

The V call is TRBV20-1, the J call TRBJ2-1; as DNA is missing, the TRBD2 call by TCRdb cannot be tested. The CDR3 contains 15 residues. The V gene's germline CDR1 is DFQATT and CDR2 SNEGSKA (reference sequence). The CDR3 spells CSAEGAGGFVNEQFF.

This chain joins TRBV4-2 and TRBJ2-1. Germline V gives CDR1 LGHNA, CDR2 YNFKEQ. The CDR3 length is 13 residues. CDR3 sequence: CASSQDRANEQFF.

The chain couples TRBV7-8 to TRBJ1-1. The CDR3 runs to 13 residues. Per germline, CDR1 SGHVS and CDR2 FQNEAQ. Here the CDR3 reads CASSLQPNTEAFF.

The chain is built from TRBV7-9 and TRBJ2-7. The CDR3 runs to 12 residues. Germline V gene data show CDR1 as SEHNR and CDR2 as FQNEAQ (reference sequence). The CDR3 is CASSLSGYEQYF.

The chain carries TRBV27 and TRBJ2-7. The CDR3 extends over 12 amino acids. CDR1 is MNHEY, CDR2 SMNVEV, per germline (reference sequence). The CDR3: CASQERNDEQYF.